Each of the 25 T cell receptor beta chains below was sequenced from the same sample in a study of blood T cell repertoires in COVID-19. Sequencing used immunoSEQ multiplex PCR; TCRdb keeps in-frame clones, though not all of them. The data contain about 69,000 clones, 82% of them singletons. Sample: peripheral blood. Receptors originate from a human donor in a cohort sampled during active COVID-19.

V usage is TRBV5-1 and J usage is TRBJ2-5; 8 bases are shared with TRBD1. Germline loops: CDR1 SGHRS, CDR2 YFSETQ. The CDR3 consists of 13 residues. V gave up 5 bases and J gave up 3 bases; unmatched junction bases: 3. CDR3: CASSSDREETQYF. For the CDR3, the DNA is TGCGCCAGCAGTTCGGACAGGGAAGAGACCCAGTACTTC.

The rearrangement links TRBV7-9 to TRBJ2-5, with D possibly being TRBD2 (5 bases). CDR3 length: 14 amino acids. CDR1 and CDR2 from the germline V gene are SEHNR and FQNEAQ (reference sequence). Trimming stripped 5 bases from V and 3 bases from J, with 13 bases between. Here the CDR3 reads CASSPDGGKETQYF. The CDR3 coding sequence is TGTGCCAGCAGCCCGGACGGAGGAAAAGAGACCCAGTACTTC. Full variable domain (outside the CDR3, taken from reference TRBV7-9 and TRBJ2-5): DTGVSQNPRHKITKRGQNVTFRCDPISEHNRLYWYRQTLGQGPEFLTYFQNEAQLEKSRLLSDRFSAERPKGSFSTLEIQRTEQGDSAMYLCASSPDGGKETQYFGPGTRLLVL.

The chain carries TRBV2 and TRBJ2-6, with a weak D call TRBD1 (6 bases). The CDR3 covers 15 residues. Germline loops: CDR1 SNHLY, CDR2 FYNNEI. Trimming took 3 bases from V and 1 from J, leaving 7 bases between them. The CDR3: CASSDQGSGANVLTF. DNA of the CDR3: TGTGCCAGCAGTGATCAGGGGTCTGGGGCCAACGTCCTGACTTTC.

V and J are TRBV6-1 and TRBJ1-2; 9 bases fit TRBD1. Trimming took 3 bases from V and 4 from J; bases not matched to a gene: 6. Germline V lookup: CDR1 MNHNS, CDR2 SASEGT. The CDR3 spans 15 residues. The DNA of the CDR3 is TGTGCCAGCAGTGATACAGGGGGCGCCGTCTATGGCTACACCTTC. Protein sequence: CASSDTGGAVYGYTF.

The chain joins TRBV5-5 to TRBJ2-7, with TRBD1 matching over 7 bases. J gave up 2 bases and V 2 bases, and 4 bases lay outside the gene matches. The CDR3 has 14 amino acids. The germline gives CDR1 SGHKS, CDR2 YYEKEE (reference sequence). Here the CDR3 reads CASSLATGTYEQYF. In nucleotides, the CDR3 is TGTGCCAGCAGCTTAGCGACAGGGACCTACGAGCAGTACTTC.

CDR3 region: CASRHRDRAKEAFF. CDR3 DNA sequence: TGTGCCAGCAGACACCGGGACAGGGCTAAAGAAGCTTTCTTT. The V call is TRBV6-5, the J call TRBJ1-1, with TRBD1 matching 9 bases. Trimming at V came to 6 bases and at J to 8 bases, leaving 10 bases not matched to a gene. CDR1 MNHEY and CDR2 SVGAGI come from the germline V gene. There are 14 residues in the CDR3.

The chain combines TRBV12-3 or TRBV12-4 with TRBJ2-3, with a tentative D call TRBD1 (6 bases). The CDR3 is 12 amino acids. V was pared by 2 bases and J by 6 bases, with 6 bases between. The CDR3 loop is CASSLTGDTQYF. The CDR3 DNA follows: TGTGCCAGCAGTTTAACAGGGGATACGCAGTATTTT.

The chain's CDR3 is CASSLGPGTGEQYF. CDR3 DNA sequence: TGTGCCAGCAGCTTAGGGCCCGGGACAGGCGAGCAGTACTTC. This sequence joins TRBV13 and TRBJ2-7, with 8 bases fitting TRBD1. J gave up 6 bases and V 0 bases, and 4 bases lay outside the gene matches. The V gene's germline CDR1 is PRHDT and CDR2 FYEKMQ (reference sequence). This CDR3 contains 14 residues.

The chain recombines TRBV7-9 with TRBJ2-7; possibly TRBD2 for D (5 bases). Germline loops: CDR1 SEHNR, CDR2 FQNEAQ (reference sequence). CDR3 size: 12 residues. V lost 5 bases and J lost 1, with 6 bases in between. CDR3: CASSPGSYEQYF. The CDR3 region has the DNA TGTGCCAGCAGCCCGGGGTCCTACGAGCAGTACTTC.

This chain joins TRBV2 and TRBJ2-1, with TRBD1 matching 12 bases. This CDR3 has 14 residues. Germline V gene lookup returns CDR1 SNHLY and CDR2 FYNNEI. The J segment lost 9 bases and the V segment lost 8 bases, leaving 8 bases of the junction unmatched. The CDR3 DNA reads as TGTGCCAGCGGGGGACAGGGGGCAATTGGTGAGCAGTTCTTC. This translates into CASGGQGAIGEQFF.

This clone was detected a few times. The V and J genes are TRBV4-1 and TRBJ2-5; TRBD1 matches 10 bases. The CDR3 runs 18 residues. CDR1 is MGHRA and CDR2 is YSYEKL in the germline V gene. J gave up 1 base and V 4 bases, and 12 bases lay outside the gene matches. CDR3 bases: TGCGCCAGCAGCCTGTTTCGGGACAGGGGAGGAGGCCAAGAGACCCAGTACTTC. This codes for CASSLFRDRGGGQETQYF.

V is TRBV10-3 and J is TRBJ2-1; 9 bases match TRBD2. Unmatched junction bases numbered 4, after V lost 8 bases and J lost 5 bases. The germline V gene encodes CDR1 ENHRY and CDR2 SYGVKD. This CDR3 region has 13 residues. The CDR3 bases are TGTGCCATCTTAAGCGGGGGGAACAATGAGCAGTTCTTC. It yields the protein CAILSGGNNEQFF.

This rearrangement joins TRBV6-6 to TRBJ2-2; D not resolved. Trimming shortened V by 2 bases and J by 4 bases, and 8 bases separated the two germline ends. The CDR3 spans 14 residues. CDR1 is MNHNY and CDR2 is SVGAGI in the germline V gene (reference sequence). The chain's CDR3 is CASSYQESTGELFF. The CDR3 coding sequence is TGTGCCAGCAGTTACCAAGAGAGCACCGGGGAGCTGTTTTTT.

V usage is TRBV19 and J usage is TRBJ2-4; D gene unclear. CDR1 is LNHDA and CDR2 is SQIVND in the germline V gene (reference sequence). This CDR3 is built from 15 residues. Trimming shortened V by 6 bases and J by 1 base, and 13 bases separated the two germline ends. The CDR3: CASRETGRAKNIQYF. CDR3 nucleotide sequence: TGTGCCAGTAGGGAGACGGGTCGGGCCAAAAACATTCAGTACTTC. Complete variable domain (other parts from reference TRBV19 and TRBJ2-4): DGGITQSPKYLFRKEGQNVTLSCEQNLNHDAMYWYRQDPGQGLRLIYYSQIVNDFQKGDIAEGYSVSREKKESFPLTVTSAQKNPTAFYLCASRETGRAKNIQYFGAGTRLSVL.

The chain is built from TRBV30 and TRBJ1-1; 8 bases are a match to TRBD1. CDR1 is GTSNPN, CDR2 SVGIG, per germline (reference sequence). The CDR3 has 16 residues. The junction had 10 bases not matched to a gene; V was cut back by 1 base and J by 3 bases. CDR3 coding DNA: TGTGCCTGGAGTGAGGCGACAGGGGCAATTGACACTGAAGCTTTCTTT. This translates into CAWSEATGAIDTEAFF.

This clone has just a few counts. CDR3 sequence: CASSWAGTGYEQYF. CDR3 sequence (DNA): TGTGCCAGCTCTTGGGCCGGGACAGGGTACGAGCAGTACTTC. V gene TRBV9 combines with J gene TRBJ2-7; 9 positions match TRBD1. This CDR3 is built from 14 residues. The junction had 9 bases not matched to a gene; V was cut back by 7 bases and J by 4 bases. Germline V gives CDR1 SGDLS, CDR2 YYNGEE. The entire variable domain, with the rest obtained from reference TRBV9 and TRBJ2-7, is as follows: DSGVTQTPKHLITATGQRVTLRCSPRSGDLSVYWYQQSLDQGLQFLIQYYNGEERAKGNILERFSAQQFPDLHSELNLSSLELGDSALYFCASSWAGTGYEQYFGPGTRLTVT.

The chain employs TRBV18 and TRBJ2-7, with D tentatively TRBD1 (5 bases). The V end was cut by 2 bases, the J end by 4 bases, with 15 bases between. The CDR3 sequence is 15 residues long. Germline V gives CDR1 KGHSH, CDR2 LQKENI. CDR3 amino acids: CASSPSTGSPYEQYF. The CDR3 region has the DNA TGTGCCAGCTCACCAAGCACAGGATCCCCGTACGAGCAGTACTTC.

The chain recombines TRBV2 with TRBJ2-7; no reliable D call. In germline, CDR1 is SNHLY, CDR2 FYNNEI. This CDR3 has 14 residues. V was shortened by 6 bases and J by 1 base, with 13 bases between the two germline ends. The CDR3 sequence is CASSENPGSYEQYF. The CDR3 bases are TGTGCCAGCAGCGAAAACCCAGGATCCTACGAGCAGTACTTC. Full variable domain (outside the CDR3, taken from reference TRBV2 and TRBJ2-7): EPEVTQTPSHQVTQMGQEVILRCVPISNHLYFYWYRQILGQKVEFLVSFYNNEISEKSEIFDDQFSVERPDGSNFTLKIRSTKLEDSAMYFCASSENPGSYEQYFGPGTRLTVT.

This clone was seen a handful of times. The V gene is TRBV20-1, the J gene TRBJ2-2, with D unresolved. The CDR3 covers 11 residues. V lost 6 bases and J 3 bases, leaving 5 bases between the germline ends. Germline lookup yields CDR1 DFQATT and CDR2 SNEGSKA (reference sequence). CDR3 sequence: CSAQYTGELFF. The CDR3 DNA reads TGCAGTGCGCAGTACACCGGGGAGCTGTTTTTT.

This clone was picked up a small number of times. CDR3 region: CASSLDSANTEAFF. CDR3 nucleotide sequence: TGTGCCAGCAGCCTAGACAGCGCGAACACTGAAGCTTTCTTT. The gene calls are TRBV3-1 (or the pseudogene TRBV3-2) and TRBJ1-1; perhaps TRBD1 as D (5 bases). CDR1 LGHDT and CDR2 YNNKEL come from the germline V gene (reference sequence). V lost 4 bases and J 1 base, leaving 10 bases between the germline ends. This CDR3 contains 14 residues.

The chain couples TRBV19 to TRBJ2-1; D gene ambiguous. Trimming left V 3 bases short and J 5 bases short, with 8 bases between. This CDR3 contains 13 residues. In germline, CDR1 is LNHDA, CDR2 SQIVND (reference sequence). CDR3 nucleotide sequence: TGTGCCAGTAGTATGTCACACGACAATGAGCAGTTCTTC. Translating gives CASSMSHDNEQFF.

The chain recombines TRBV7-3 with TRBJ2-3, with 10 bases matching TRBD2. Germline V CDR1 and CDR2: SGHTA, FQGTGA. V was clipped by 5 bases and J by 4 bases; unmatched bases: 9. This CDR3 comprises 16 residues. The DNA for the CDR3 is TGTGCCAGCAGCCTGTTAGCGGGGGGATTCTCAGATACGCAGTATTTT. Protein sequence: CASSLLAGGFSDTQYF.

V is TRBV18 and J is TRBJ1-2, with 7 bases that match TRBD1. In germline, CDR1 is KGHSH, CDR2 LQKENI. The CDR3 has 13 amino acids. After removal of 5 bases from V and 7 bases from J, the junction contained 7 bases not matched to a gene. This CDR3 reads CASSDRAQGGYTF. The CDR3 nucleotides read TGTGCCAGCTCAGACAGGGCCCAGGGTGGCTACACCTTC.

The chain is built from TRBV12-3 or TRBV12-4 and TRBJ2-1, with D hard to call. This CDR3 region has 11 residues. Between the trimmed V and J ends, which lost 6 bases and 2 bases, there was a span of 2 bases. As DNA, the CDR3 is TGTGCCAGCAGCACCTACAATGAGCAGTTCTTC. It codes for CASSTYNEQFF.

This clone was observed a single time. The J gene is TRBJ1-6, the V gene TRBV27; tentatively, D is TRBD1 (5 bases). CDR1 is MNHEY, CDR2 SMNVEV, per germline (reference sequence). The V end was cut by 5 bases, the J end by 8 bases, with 16 bases between. The CDR3 loop spans 15 amino acids. CDR3 loop: CASSLDSVWDSPLHF. CDR3 nucleotide sequence: TGTGCCAGCAGTCTTGACAGTGTATGGGATTCACCCCTCCACTTT.